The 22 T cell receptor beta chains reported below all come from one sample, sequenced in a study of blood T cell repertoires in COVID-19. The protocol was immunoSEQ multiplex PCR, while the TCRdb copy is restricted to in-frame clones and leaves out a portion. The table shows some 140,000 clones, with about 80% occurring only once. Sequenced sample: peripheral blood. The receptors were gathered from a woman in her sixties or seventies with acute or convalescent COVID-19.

The CDR3 nucleotides read TGCGCCAGCAGCTTGGCGCCGGGATCCGCGATGAACACTGAAGCTTTCTTT. This codes for CASSLAPGSAMNTEAFF. The chain is built from TRBV5-1 and TRBJ1-1; D is uncertain. This CDR3 is built from 17 residues. Germline V gene lookup returns CDR1 SGHRS and CDR2 YFSETQ. V lost 0 bases and J lost 0, with 15 bases in between.

CDR3 in DNA: TGTGCCAGCAGCTTCCGGGACAGGGGCCCCATGAACACTGAAGCTTTCTTT. It codes for CASSFRDRGPMNTEAFF. The rearrangement uses TRBV5-6 and TRBJ1-1, with 10 nucleotides matching TRBD1. The CDR3 loop spans 17 amino acids. CDR1 is SGHDT, CDR2 YYEEEE, per germline. The V and J ends lost 2 bases and 0 bases, in that order; junction bases with no gene match: 7.

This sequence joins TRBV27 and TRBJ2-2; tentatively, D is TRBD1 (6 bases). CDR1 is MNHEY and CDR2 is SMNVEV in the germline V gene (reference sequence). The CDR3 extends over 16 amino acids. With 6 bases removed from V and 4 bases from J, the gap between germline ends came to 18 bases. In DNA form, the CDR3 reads TGTGCCAGCAGCAGCTACAGGGACGGAGTCACCGGGGAGCTGTTTTTT. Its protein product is CASSSYRDGVTGELFF.

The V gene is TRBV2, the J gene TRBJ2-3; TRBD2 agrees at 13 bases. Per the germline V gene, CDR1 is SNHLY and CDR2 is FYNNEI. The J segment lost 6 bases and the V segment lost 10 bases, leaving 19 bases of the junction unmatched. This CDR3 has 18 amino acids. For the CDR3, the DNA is TGTGCCACCGAACCACCGAAAGGACTAGCGGGGGACGGGGATACGCAGTATTTT. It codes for CATEPPKGLAGDGDTQYF. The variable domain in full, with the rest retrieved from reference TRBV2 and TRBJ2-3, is EPEVTQTPSHQVTQMGQEVILRCVPISNHLYFYWYRQILGQKVEFLVSFYNNEISEKSEIFDDQFSVERPDGSNFTLKIRSTKLEDSAMYFCATEPPKGLAGDGDTQYFGPGTRLTVL.

The CDR3 region has the DNA TGCAGCGTTGGACAGTCTGAAACTGAAAAACTGTTTTTT. Encoded protein: CSVGQSETEKLFF. The rearrangement joins TRBV29-1 to TRBJ1-4; weak D call: TRBD1 (5 bases). CDR3 size: 13 residues. V dropped 4 bases and J dropped 7 bases, with 13 bases sitting between them. Germline V gene data show CDR1 as SQVTM and CDR2 as ANQGSEA.

CDR3 residues: CASTERTTGYTF. DNA of the CDR3: TGTGCCAGCACCGAGAGGACAACGGGCTACACCTTC. This chain joins TRBV28 and TRBJ1-2, with a weak D call TRBD1 (5 bases). Germline CDR1 and CDR2: MDHEN and SYDVKM. The ends were cut back, 7 bases at V and 8 bases at J, with 14 bases in the middle. The CDR3 has 12 residues.

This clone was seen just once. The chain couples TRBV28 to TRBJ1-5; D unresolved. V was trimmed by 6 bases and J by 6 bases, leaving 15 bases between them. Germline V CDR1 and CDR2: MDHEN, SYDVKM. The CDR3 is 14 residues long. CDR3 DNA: TGTGCCAGCAGAGATGCCGGGGTTGTTCAGCCCCAGCATTTT. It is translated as CASRDAGVVQPQHF.

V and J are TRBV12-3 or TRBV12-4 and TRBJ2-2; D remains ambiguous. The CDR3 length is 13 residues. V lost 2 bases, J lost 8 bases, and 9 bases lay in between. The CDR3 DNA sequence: TGTGCCAGCAGTTTATATGTGACAGGGGAGCTGTTTTTT. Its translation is CASSLYVTGELFF.

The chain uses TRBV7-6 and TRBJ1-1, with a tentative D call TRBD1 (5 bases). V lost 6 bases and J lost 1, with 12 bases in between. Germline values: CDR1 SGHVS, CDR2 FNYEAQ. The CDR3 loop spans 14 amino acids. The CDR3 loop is CASSLGPWNTEAFF. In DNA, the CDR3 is TGTGCCAGCAGTCTGGGGCCGTGGAACACTGAAGCTTTCTTT.

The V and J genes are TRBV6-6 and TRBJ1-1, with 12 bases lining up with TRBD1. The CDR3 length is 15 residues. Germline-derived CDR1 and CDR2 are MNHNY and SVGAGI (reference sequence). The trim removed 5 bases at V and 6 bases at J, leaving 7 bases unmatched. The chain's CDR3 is CASSPRDRGQAEAFF. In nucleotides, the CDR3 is TGTGCCAGCAGTCCACGGGACAGGGGGCAAGCTGAAGCTTTCTTT.

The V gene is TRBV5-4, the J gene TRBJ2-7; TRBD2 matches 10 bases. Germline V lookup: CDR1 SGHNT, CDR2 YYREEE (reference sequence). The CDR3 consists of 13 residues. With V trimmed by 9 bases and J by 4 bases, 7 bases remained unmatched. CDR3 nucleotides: TGTGCCACCCAGCGGGGGGGGAAGTACGAGCAGTACTTC. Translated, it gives CATQRGGKYEQYF. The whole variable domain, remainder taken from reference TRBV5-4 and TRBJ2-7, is ETGVTQSPTHLIKTRGQQVTLRCSSQSGHNTVSWYQQALGQGPQFIFQYYREEENGRGNFPPRFSGLQFPNYSSELNVNALELDDSALYLCATQRGGKYEQYFGPGTRLTVT.

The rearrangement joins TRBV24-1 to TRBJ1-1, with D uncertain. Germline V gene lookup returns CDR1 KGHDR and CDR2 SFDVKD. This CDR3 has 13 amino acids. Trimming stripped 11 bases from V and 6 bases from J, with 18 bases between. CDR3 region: CARVIAKTPEAFF. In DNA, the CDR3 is TGTGCCAGGGTAATAGCGAAGACTCCTGAAGCTTTCTTT.

The CDR3 sequence is CASSQNLYNEQFF. In DNA form, the CDR3 reads TGTGCCAGCTCACAAAACCTATACAATGAGCAGTTCTTC. The rearrangement joins TRBV18 to TRBJ2-1; unclear D gene. This CDR3 has 13 amino acids. V gave up 4 bases and J gave up 4 bases, with 8 bases separating them. Looked up from germline, CDR1 is KGHSH and CDR2 is LQKENI.

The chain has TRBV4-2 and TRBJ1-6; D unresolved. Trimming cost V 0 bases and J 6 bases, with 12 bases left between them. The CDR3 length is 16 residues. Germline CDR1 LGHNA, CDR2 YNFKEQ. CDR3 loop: CASSQESSLSNSPLHF. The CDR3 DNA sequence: TGTGCCAGCAGCCAAGAAAGTAGTTTGAGTAATTCACCCCTCCACTTT.

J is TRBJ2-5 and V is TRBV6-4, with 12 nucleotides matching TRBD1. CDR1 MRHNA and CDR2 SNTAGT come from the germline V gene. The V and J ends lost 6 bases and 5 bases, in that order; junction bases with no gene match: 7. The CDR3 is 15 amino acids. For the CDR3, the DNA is TGTGCCAGCAGCCGGGACAGGGGGCCATGGGAGACCCAGTACTTC. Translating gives CASSRDRGPWETQYF.

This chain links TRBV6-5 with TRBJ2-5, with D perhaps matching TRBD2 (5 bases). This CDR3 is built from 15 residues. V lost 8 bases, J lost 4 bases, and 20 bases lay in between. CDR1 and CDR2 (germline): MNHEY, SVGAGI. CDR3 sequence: CASFLGVVMRETQYF. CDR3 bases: TGTGCCAGCTTCCTCGGGGTTGTTATGCGAGAGACCCAGTACTTC.

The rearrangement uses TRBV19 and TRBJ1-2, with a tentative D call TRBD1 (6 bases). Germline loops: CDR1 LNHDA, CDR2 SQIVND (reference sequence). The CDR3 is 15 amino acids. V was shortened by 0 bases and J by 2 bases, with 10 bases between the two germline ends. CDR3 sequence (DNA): TGTGCCAGTAGTATAGATTCGGGACAAAACTATGGCTACACCTTC. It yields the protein CASSIDSGQNYGYTF.

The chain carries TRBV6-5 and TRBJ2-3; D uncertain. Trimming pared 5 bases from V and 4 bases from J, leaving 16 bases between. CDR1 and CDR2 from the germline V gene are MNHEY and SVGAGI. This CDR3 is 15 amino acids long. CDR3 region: CASSPQRDPPDTQYF. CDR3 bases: TGTGCCAGCAGTCCCCAGCGAGACCCCCCAGATACGCAGTATTTT.

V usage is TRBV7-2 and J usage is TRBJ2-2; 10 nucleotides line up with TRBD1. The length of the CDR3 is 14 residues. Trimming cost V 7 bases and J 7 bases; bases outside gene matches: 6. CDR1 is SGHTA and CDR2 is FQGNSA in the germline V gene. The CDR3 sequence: CASTRDRGNGELFF. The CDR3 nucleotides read TGTGCCAGCACCCGGGACAGGGGAAACGGGGAGCTGTTTTTT.

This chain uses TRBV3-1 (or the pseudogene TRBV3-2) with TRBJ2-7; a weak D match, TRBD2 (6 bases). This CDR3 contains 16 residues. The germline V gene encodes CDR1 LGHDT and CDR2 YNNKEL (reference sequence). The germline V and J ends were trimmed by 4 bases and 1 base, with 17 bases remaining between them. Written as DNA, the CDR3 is TGTGCCAGCAGCCCCGACGCCGGGACTGTATCCTACGAGCAGTACTTC. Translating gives CASSPDAGTVSYEQYF.

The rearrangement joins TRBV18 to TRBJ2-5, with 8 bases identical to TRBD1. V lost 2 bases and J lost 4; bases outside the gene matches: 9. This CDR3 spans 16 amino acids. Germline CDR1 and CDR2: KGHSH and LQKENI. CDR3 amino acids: CASSPYRGQGRETQYF. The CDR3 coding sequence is TGTGCCAGCTCACCATATCGTGGACAGGGCCGAGAGACCCAGTACTTC. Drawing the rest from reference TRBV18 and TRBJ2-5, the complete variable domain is NAGVMQNPRHLVRRRGQEARLRCSPMKGHSHVYWYRQLPEEGLKFMVYLQKENIIDESGMPKERFSAEFPKEGPSILRIQQVVRGDSAAYFCASSPYRGQGRETQYFGPGTRLLVL.

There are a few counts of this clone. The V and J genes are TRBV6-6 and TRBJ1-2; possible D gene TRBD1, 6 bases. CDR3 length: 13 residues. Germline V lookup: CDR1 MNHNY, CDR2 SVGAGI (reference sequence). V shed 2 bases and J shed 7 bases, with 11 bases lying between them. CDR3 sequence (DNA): TGTGCCAGCAGTTACGAGGGGGTAGGTGGCTACACCTTC. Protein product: CASSYEGVGGYTF.